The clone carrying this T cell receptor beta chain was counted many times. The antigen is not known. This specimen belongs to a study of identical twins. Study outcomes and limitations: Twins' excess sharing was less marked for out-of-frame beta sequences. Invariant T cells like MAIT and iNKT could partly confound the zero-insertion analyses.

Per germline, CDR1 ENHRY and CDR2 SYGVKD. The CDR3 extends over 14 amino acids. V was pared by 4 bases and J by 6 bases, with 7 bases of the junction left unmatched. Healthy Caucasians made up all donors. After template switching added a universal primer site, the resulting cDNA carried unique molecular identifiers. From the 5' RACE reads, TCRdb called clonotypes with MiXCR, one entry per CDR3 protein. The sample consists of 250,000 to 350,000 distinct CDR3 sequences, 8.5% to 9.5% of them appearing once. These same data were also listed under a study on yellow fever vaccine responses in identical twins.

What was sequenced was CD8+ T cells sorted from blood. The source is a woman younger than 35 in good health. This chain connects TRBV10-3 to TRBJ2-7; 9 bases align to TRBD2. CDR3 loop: CAISGIAGDLEQYF. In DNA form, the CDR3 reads TGTGCCATCAGTGGGATAGCGGGGGATCTCGAGCAGTACTTC.